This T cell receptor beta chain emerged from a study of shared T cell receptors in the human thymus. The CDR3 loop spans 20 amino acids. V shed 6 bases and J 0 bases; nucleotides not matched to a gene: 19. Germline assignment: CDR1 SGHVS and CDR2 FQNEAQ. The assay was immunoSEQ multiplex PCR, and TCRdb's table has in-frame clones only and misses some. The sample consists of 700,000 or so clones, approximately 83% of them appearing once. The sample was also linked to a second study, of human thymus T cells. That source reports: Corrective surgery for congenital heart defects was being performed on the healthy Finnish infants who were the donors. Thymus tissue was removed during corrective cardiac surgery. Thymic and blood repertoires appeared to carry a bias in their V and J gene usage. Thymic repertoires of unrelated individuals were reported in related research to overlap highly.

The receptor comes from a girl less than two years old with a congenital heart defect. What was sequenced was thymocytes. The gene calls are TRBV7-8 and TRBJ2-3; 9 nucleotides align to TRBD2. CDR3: CASSRGRAGGNRPSTDTQYF. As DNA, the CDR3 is TGTGCCAGCAGTCGGGGTCGGGCGGGGGGGAACCGGCCGAGCACAGATACGCAGTATTTT.